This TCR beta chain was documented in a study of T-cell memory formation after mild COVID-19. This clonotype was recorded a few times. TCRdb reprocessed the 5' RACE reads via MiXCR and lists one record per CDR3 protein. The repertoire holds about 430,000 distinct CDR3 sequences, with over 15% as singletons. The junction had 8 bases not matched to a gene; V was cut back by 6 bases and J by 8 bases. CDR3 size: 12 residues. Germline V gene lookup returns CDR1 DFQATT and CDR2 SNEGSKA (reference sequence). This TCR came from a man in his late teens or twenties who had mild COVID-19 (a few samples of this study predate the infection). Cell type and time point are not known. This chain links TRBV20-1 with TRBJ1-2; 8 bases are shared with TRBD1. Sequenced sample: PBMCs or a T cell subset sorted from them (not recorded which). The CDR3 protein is CSAYDRGTGYTF. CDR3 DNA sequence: TGCAGTGCGTACGACAGGGGAACGGGCTACACCTTC.